This entry lists 27 T cell receptor beta chains sequenced from one sample in a study of T cell repertoires in cytomegalovirus infection. MiXCR, applied by TCRdb to the reads, yields one record per CDR3 protein. Among 85,000 to 130,000 distinct CDR3 sequences listed, around 22% were seen once. Sequenced: CD8+ T cells from PBMCs. The receptors shown here come from a human donor in good health (CMV status not recorded). Some clones in this sample may be carry-over from other donors' samples.

This clonotype has a handful of counts. This chain links TRBV28 with TRBJ2-2; 12 nucleotides line up with TRBD2. Looked up from germline, CDR1 is MDHEN and CDR2 is SYDVKM. V shed 3 bases, J shed 6 bases, and the junction held 2 bases outside the gene matches. The CDR3 is made up of 15 amino acids. The chain's CDR3 is CASSLTSGSSGELFF. The CDR3 DNA is TGTGCCAGCAGTTTGACTAGCGGGAGTTCCGGGGAGCTGTTTTTT.

The J gene is TRBJ2-5, the V gene TRBV2; no clear D gene. CDR3 size: 11 residues. Germline V gives CDR1 SNHLY, CDR2 FYNNEI. The V and J ends lost 5 bases and 4 bases respectively, with 5 bases between them. CDR3 nucleotide sequence: TGTGCCAGCAGTCGGCCAGAGACCCAGTACTTC. Residues: CASSRPETQYF.

This clonotype was seen a few times. This CDR3 is CSVEDGRAYGYTF. The CDR3 coding sequence is TGCAGCGTTGAAGATGGACGGGCCTATGGCTACACCTTC. V usage is TRBV29-1 and J usage is TRBJ1-2; D gene unclear. V was pared by 0 bases and J by 4 bases, with 9 bases between. This CDR3 is built from 13 residues. The germline V gene encodes CDR1 SQVTM and CDR2 ANQGSEA.

This clonotype appeared many times. The chain uses TRBV7-2 and TRBJ2-5; 9 nucleotides line up with TRBD2. CDR3 length: 14 amino acids. Per germline, CDR1 SGHTA and CDR2 FQGNSA. Trimming at V came to 1 base and at J to 4 bases, leaving 1 base not matched to a gene. CDR3 coding DNA: TGTGCCAGCAGCTTAGTACTAGCGGGAGAGACCCAGTACTTC. This encodes CASSLVLAGETQYF.

This clonotype was seen a handful of times. This rearrangement joins TRBV6-2 or TRBV6-3 to TRBJ2-7; D is uncertain. CDR3 length: 16 amino acids. Trimming shortened V by 2 bases and J by 2 bases, and 16 bases separated the two germline ends. Germline V lookup: CDR1 MNHEY, CDR2 SVGEGT. CDR3 bases: TGTGCCAGCAGTTACACCCCCCAGGCCTCAACCTACGAGCAGTACTTC. Amino acid sequence: CASSYTPQASTYEQYF.

This clonotype was counted once. A read error may be the cause here, since a much bigger clone is one base away. Since no conserved phenylalanine or tryptophan closes the CDR3, a read error is the likely cause. V gene TRBV7-2 combines with J gene TRBJ2-1; D gene ambiguous. In germline, CDR1 is SGHTA, CDR2 FQGNSA. V lost 5 bases and J 7 bases, leaving 9 bases between the germline ends. CDR3 length equals 12 residues. CDR3 DNA: TGTGCCAGCAGCCCACGTTCAAATGAGCAGTTCTAC. This codes for CASSPRSNEQFY.

This clonotype showed up just a few times. The rearrangement links TRBV6-2 or TRBV6-3 to TRBJ2-4; D is possibly TRBD2 (5 bases). Germline V lookup: CDR1 MNHEY, CDR2 SVGEGT. The CDR3 totals 15 residues. V was shortened by 6 bases and J by 2 bases, with 14 bases between the two germline ends. The CDR3 nucleotides read TGTGCCAGCAGGGCACTAGAGGATCCCAAAAACATTCAGTACTTC. It yields the protein CASRALEDPKNIQYF.

This clonotype came up many times. The chain couples TRBV20-1 to TRBJ2-5; D remains unclear. The CDR3 spans 14 residues. Trimming stripped 0 bases from V and 5 bases from J, with 13 bases between. Germline assignment: CDR1 DFQATT and CDR2 SNEGSKA (reference sequence). The CDR3 protein is CSARDLYGAETQYF. CDR3 in DNA: TGCAGTGCTAGAGATCTGTACGGAGCCGAGACCCAGTACTTC.

The gene calls are TRBV4-3 and TRBJ1-5, with D possibly matching TRBD1 (5 bases). In germline, CDR1 is LGHNA, CDR2 YSLEER. V was clipped by 4 bases and J by 0 bases, with 10 bases between them. The CDR3 sequence is 15 residues long. CDR3 in amino acids: CASSRGWASNQPQHF. Written as DNA, the CDR3 is TGCGCCAGCAGCCGGGGCTGGGCTAGCAATCAGCCCCAGCATTTT.

The CDR3 DNA is TGTGCCAGCAGCCCCGCTATGGGGACCAAAGAGACCCAGTACTTC. This translates into CASSPAMGTKETQYF. The rearrangement links TRBV7-2 to TRBJ2-5; D possibly matches TRBD1 or TRBD2 (5 bases each). Germline lookup yields CDR1 SGHTA and CDR2 FQGNSA. The CDR3 runs 15 residues. Between the trimmed V and J ends, which lost 5 bases and 3 bases, there was a span of 16 bases.

This clonotype was seen more than once but under ten times. The chain carries TRBV20-1 and TRBJ2-2; a weak D match, TRBD1 (5 bases). CDR3 length equals 16 residues. Germline-derived CDR1 and CDR2 are DFQATT and SNEGSKA (reference sequence). V was shortened by 1 base and J by 0 bases, with 12 bases between the two germline ends. In DNA, the CDR3 is TGCAGTGCTAGAGGGAAGGGGATCTCGAACACCGGGGAGCTGTTTTTT. It yields the protein CSARGKGISNTGELFF.

Only a few counts were recorded for this clonotype. The rearrangement links TRBV28 to TRBJ2-5; possible D gene TRBD1, 5 bases. The CDR3 length is 11 residues. The V end was cut by 5 bases, the J end by 5 bases, with 6 bases between. Germline values: CDR1 MDHEN, CDR2 SYDVKM. The CDR3 coding sequence is TGTGCCAGCAGTCCAGGGGAGACCCAGTACTTC. Amino acid sequence: CASSPGETQYF.

This clonotype has only a few counts. V gene TRBV11-3 combines with J gene TRBJ1-1; perhaps TRBD1 as D (6 bases). CDR1 and CDR2 (germline): SGHNT, YENEEA. The CDR3 is 14 residues long. The V and J ends lost 4 bases and 5 bases respectively, with 14 bases between them. CDR3 nucleotide sequence: TGTGCCAGCAGCTACCCGGGGGCCGGAACTGAAGCTTTCTTT. Its protein product is CASSYPGAGTEAFF.

This clonotype has at least ten counts. The rearrangement links TRBV27 to TRBJ2-7; 7 bases are a match to TRBD1. The V and J ends lost 5 bases and 3 bases, in that order; junction bases with no gene match: 13. Germline V gives CDR1 MNHEY, CDR2 SMNVEV (reference sequence). The CDR3 has 16 residues. Here the CDR3 DNA reads TGTGCCAGCAGTCCAAGTGGGGACAGACACTTCTACGAGCAGTACTTC. Encoded protein: CASSPSGDRHFYEQYF.

This clonotype was observed once. The V call is TRBV10-3, the J call TRBJ2-7; maybe TRBD1 (6 bases). This CDR3 spans 14 amino acids. Trimming took 2 bases from V and 6 from J, leaving 14 bases between them. Germline V CDR1 and CDR2: ENHRY, SYGVKD. The CDR3 here is CAISEGQKLFEQYF. The CDR3, as DNA: TGTGCCATCAGTGAGGGACAGAAACTCTTCGAGCAGTACTTC.

The genes are TRBV5-6 and TRBJ1-2, with D hard to call. This CDR3 spans 12 amino acids. Germline V gives CDR1 SGHDT, CDR2 YYEEEE. V was pared by 4 bases and J by 6 bases, with 10 bases between. The CDR3 DNA follows: TGTGCCAGCAGCCTGAGCGGGGATGGCTACACCTTC. It codes for CASSLSGDGYTF.

This clonotype was counted a few times. CDR3: CASSLIGTGNEQFF. The CDR3 region has the DNA TGTGCCAGCAGTTTAATAGGGACCGGTAATGAGCAGTTCTTC. This chain connects TRBV12-3 or TRBV12-4 to TRBJ2-1, with D tentatively TRBD1 or TRBD2 (5 bases each). V was clipped by 2 bases and J by 7 bases, with 12 bases between them. The CDR3 covers 14 residues.

This chain uses TRBV6-2 or TRBV6-3 with TRBJ2-7; D remains ambiguous. The CDR3 covers 12 residues. V was pared by 6 bases and J by 0 bases, with 6 bases between. The germline CDR1 and CDR2 sequences are MNHEY and SVGEGT. CDR3 in amino acids: CASSTLSYEQYF. DNA of the CDR3: TGTGCCAGCAGCACCCTCTCCTACGAGCAGTACTTC.

The gene calls are TRBV28 and TRBJ2-5; 11 nucleotides line up with TRBD2. The V segment lost 10 bases and the J segment 5 bases; nucleotides outside the gene matches: 15. Looked up from germline, CDR1 is MDHEN and CDR2 is SYDVKM. The CDR3 has 16 residues. The CDR3 region is CATKHFSSGGMETQYF. The DNA for the CDR3 is TGTGCCACCAAACACTTCTCTAGCGGGGGGATGGAGACCCAGTACTTC. Combining the CDR3 with reference TRBV28 and TRBJ2-5 gives the whole variable domain DVKVTQSSRYLVKRTGEKVFLECVQDMDHENMFWYRQDPGLGLRLIYFSYDVKMKEKGDIPEGYSVSREKKERFSLILESASTNQTSMYLCATKHFSSGGMETQYFGPGTRLLVL.

This clonotype is labeled as medium-sized. The chain carries TRBV7-2 and TRBJ1-4; a weak D match, TRBD1 (5 bases). Germline V gene lookup returns CDR1 SGHTA and CDR2 FQGNSA. CDR3 length: 16 residues. The V gene lost 0 bases and the J gene lost 8 bases, with 16 bases spanning the gap. The CDR3 sequence is CASSLARQGVQEKLFF. CDR3 coding DNA: TGTGCCAGCAGCTTAGCGCGCCAGGGTGTGCAGGAAAAACTGTTTTTT. Based on the CDR3 plus reference TRBV7-2 and TRBJ1-4, the full variable domain is GAGVSQSPSNKVTEKGKDVELRCDPISGHTALYWYRQSLGQGLEFLIYFQGNSAPDKSGLPSDRFSAERTGGSVSTLTIQRTQQEDSAVYLCASSLARQGVQEKLFFGSGTQLSVL.

In this sample, this clonotype turned up once. A single base separates this from a much larger clone, so it may be a read error. The chain combines TRBV7-2 with TRBJ2-2; 9 bases are a match to TRBD2. Germline V lookup: CDR1 SGHTA, CDR2 FQGNSA. There are 17 residues in the CDR3. The CDR3 DNA follows: TGTGCCAGCAGCTTCGCACTAGCGGGCAGGAACACCGGGGGGCTGTTTTTT. Translated, it gives CASSFALAGRNTGGLFF. The full variable domain, with the rest looked up from reference TRBV7-2 and TRBJ2-2, is GAGVSQSPSNKVTEKGKDVELRCDPISGHTALYWYRQSLGQGLEFLIYFQGNSAPDKSGLPSDRFSAERTGGSVSTLTIQRTQQEDSAVYLCASSFALAGRNTGGLFFGEGSRLTVL.

This clonotype was counted only a few times. The chain carries TRBV12-3 or TRBV12-4 and TRBJ1-1, with 9 positions matching TRBD1. The CDR3 is made up of 13 amino acids. J was trimmed by 5 bases and V by 6 bases; bases with no gene match: 4. The CDR3 here is CASSTGGLTEAFF. For the CDR3, the DNA is TGTGCCAGCAGCACAGGGGGCCTGACTGAAGCTTTCTTT.

The CDR3 loop reads CSASEGHRNSNQPQHF. Written as DNA, the CDR3 is TGCAGTGCTAGCGAAGGTCACAGGAATAGCAATCAGCCCCAGCATTTT. This sequence joins TRBV20-1 and TRBJ1-5, with a weak D call TRBD1 (5 bases). The V gene lost 3 bases and the J gene lost 0 bases, with 15 bases spanning the gap. This CDR3 is 16 amino acids long. In germline, CDR1 is DFQATT, CDR2 SNEGSKA (reference sequence).

CDR3 in amino acids: CASSLTGSGETQYF. In DNA, the CDR3 is TGTGCCAGCAGCCTCACAGGGTCCGGAGAGACCCAGTACTTC. The chain combines TRBV12-3 or TRBV12-4 with TRBJ2-5; possible D gene TRBD1, 6 bases. V was trimmed by 6 bases and J by 4 bases, leaving 15 bases between them. The CDR3 is 14 residues long.

The V call is TRBV19, the J call TRBJ2-4, with no clear D. CDR1 is LNHDA, CDR2 SQIVND, per germline (reference sequence). V lost 8 bases to trimming and J lost 4 bases, with 24 bases between them. The CDR3 loop spans 17 amino acids. Written as DNA, the CDR3 is TGTGCCAGTGCCCCCGCAGCCCAAGGCTATGATAAAAACATTCAGTACTTC. This gives the protein CASAPAAQGYDKNIQYF.

This clonotype has a count of ten or more. The rearrangement joins TRBV4-3 to TRBJ1-2; 8 nucleotides line up with TRBD1. Germline V gives CDR1 LGHNA, CDR2 YSLEER. V lost 0 bases to trimming and J lost 8 bases; unmatched junction nucleotides: 14. The CDR3 loop spans 17 amino acids. The CDR3 bases are TGCGCCAGCAGCCAAGATGGAATCGGACAGGGAGGGGTAGGCTACACCTTC. It specifies CASSQDGIGQGGVGYTF.

V gene TRBV12-3 or TRBV12-4 combines with J gene TRBJ2-7, with a possible D match to TRBD1 (6 bases). This CDR3 region has 13 residues. V lost 6 bases to trimming and J lost 2 bases, with 11 bases between them. The chain's CDR3 is CASSTGTPYEQYF. CDR3 sequence (DNA): TGTGCCAGCAGCACCGGGACACCCTACGAGCAGTACTTC.